The 26 T cell receptor beta chains below all came from one sample that was sequenced in a study of Graves' ophthalmopathy and Graves' hyperthyroidism. The study amplified TCR beta CDR3 regions using RNA transcripts. The first round was an RT-PCR with HTBI primers, and the second round was a multiplex PCR. TCRdb reanalysed the multiplex PCR reads using MiXCR and keeps one entry per CDR3 protein. The repertoire holds about 220,000 distinct CDR3 sequences, with roughly 21% as singletons. The sample consisted of peripheral blood. The source of these receptors is a woman aged 50 to 65 with Graves' ophthalmopathy.

This clonotype was counted ten times or more. The chain employs TRBV5-6 and TRBJ2-7, with D unclear. V was cut by 3 bases and J by 7 bases, with 14 bases left in between. Germline-derived CDR1 and CDR2 are SGHDT and YYEEEE. The CDR3 is made up of 13 amino acids. CDR3 nucleotide sequence: TGTGCCAGCAGCTCAGGACCCCTCGGGGAGCAGTACTTC. This encodes CASSSGPLGEQYF.

V usage is TRBV19 and J usage is TRBJ2-7, with 8 bases fitting TRBD1. The V and J ends lost 11 bases and 0 bases, in that order; junction bases with no gene match: 9. Germline loops: CDR1 LNHDA, CDR2 SQIVND (reference sequence). The length of the CDR3 is 14 residues. The CDR3 reads CASNKGTGSYEQYF. In DNA form, the CDR3 reads TGTGCCTCAAACAAGGGGACAGGCTCCTACGAGCAGTACTTC.

The rearrangement joins TRBV12-3 or TRBV12-4 to TRBJ1-5, with a possible D match to TRBD1 (5 bases). Between the trimmed V and J ends, which lost 3 bases and 0 bases, there was a span of 9 bases. CDR3 length: 15 residues. The CDR3: CASSFGQNSNQPQHF. CDR3 nucleotide sequence: TGTGCCAGCAGTTTCGGACAAAATAGCAATCAGCCCCAGCATTTT.

This clonotype was recorded only once. The chain joins TRBV28 to TRBJ2-7, with TRBD2 identical over 9 bases. The germline V gene encodes CDR1 MDHEN and CDR2 SYDVKM. This CDR3 has 15 residues. V lost 9 bases to trimming and J lost 1 base; unmatched junction nucleotides: 10. DNA for the CDR3: TGTGCCAGTGTGACGAGCGGGAGGAAATCCTACGAGCAGTACTTC. It codes for CASVTSGRKSYEQYF. Combining the CDR3 with reference TRBV28 and TRBJ2-7 gives the whole variable domain DVKVTQSSRYLVKRTGEKVFLECVQDMDHENMFWYRQDPGLGLRLIYFSYDVKMKEKGDIPEGYSVSREKKERFSLILESASTNQTSMYLCASVTSGRKSYEQYFGPGTRLTVT.

This clonotype has at least ten counts. J is TRBJ2-7 and V is TRBV11-2, with 7 bases fitting TRBD1. The CDR3 loop spans 15 amino acids. With 1 base clipped from V and 2 bases from J, the junction kept 5 bases outside the gene matches. In germline, CDR1 is SGHAT, CDR2 FQNNGV. The CDR3 here is CASSLGDRRTYEQYF. CDR3 DNA sequence: TGTGCCAGCAGCTTAGGGGACAGACGAACCTACGAGCAGTACTTC.

Comment on this clonotype: A much bigger clone sits one base away, suggesting this may be a read error. The genes are TRBV12-3 or TRBV12-4 and TRBJ1-2; possibly TRBD1 for D (5 bases). V was trimmed by 7 bases and J by 7 bases, leaving 22 bases between them. The CDR3 sequence is 15 residues long. CDR3 DNA: TGTGCCAGCACATTGGGGGGTTCATCGGGGACTGGCTACACCTTC. Its protein product is CASTLGGSSGTGYTF.

This clonotype was recorded at least ten times. The chain employs TRBV6-4 and TRBJ1-1; 8 bases line up with TRBD1. CDR1 MRHNA and CDR2 SNTAGT come from the germline V gene. V shed 5 bases, J shed 1 base, and the junction held 3 bases outside the gene matches. There are 14 residues in the CDR3. CDR3 DNA: TGTGCCAGCAGTACGGGACAGGAGAACACTGAAGCTTTCTTT. Amino acids: CASSTGQENTEAFF.

This clonotype was recorded once. This rearrangement joins TRBV6-1 to TRBJ1-1; D uncertain. CDR1 and CDR2 (germline): MNHNS, SASEGT. Trimming removed 7 bases from V and 10 bases from J, with 13 bases in between. This CDR3 has 11 amino acids. In DNA form, the CDR3 reads TGTGCCAGCAATGGGGTAGGAGCAGCTTTCTTT. This codes for CASNGVGAAFF.

The chain combines TRBV7-8 with TRBJ2-4; the D gene is possibly TRBD2 (5 bases). V was shortened by 2 bases and J by 5 bases, with 10 bases between the two germline ends. From germline, CDR1 is SGHVS and CDR2 FQNEAQ. The CDR3 is 14 residues long. The CDR3 sequence: CASSLPGIENIQYF. In nucleotides, the CDR3 is TGTGCCAGCAGCTTACCGGGGATCGAAAACATTCAGTACTTC.

The gene calls are TRBV12-3 or TRBV12-4 and TRBJ1-2; the match to TRBD1 covers 11 bases. J lost 4 bases, V lost 1 base, and 2 bases had no gene match. This CDR3 has 15 residues. CDR3 bases: TGTGCCAGCAGTTTAGGGACAGGGGGCAGCTATGGCTACACCTTC. Its translation is CASSLGTGGSYGYTF.

This chain links TRBV27 with TRBJ2-5, with TRBD2 identical over 9 bases. Germline trimming cut 4 bases from V and 0 bases from J; bases unmatched to any gene: 12. This CDR3 has 18 residues. Germline CDR1 is MNHEY and CDR2 is SMNVEV (reference sequence). CDR3 region: CASSWPLSGGEYQETQYF. CDR3 nucleotides: TGTGCCAGCAGTTGGCCCCTTAGCGGGGGAGAGTACCAAGAGACCCAGTACTTC.

In its sample, this clonotype was seen many times. The rearrangement uses TRBV7-8 and TRBJ1-1; D is undetermined. Trimming took 4 bases from V and 7 from J, leaving 10 bases between them. The CDR3 spans 12 residues. CDR1 is SGHVS, CDR2 FQNEAQ, per germline. CDR3: CASSSPLYEAFF. The DNA of the CDR3 is TGTGCCAGCAGCTCTCCTTTGTATGAAGCTTTCTTT.

The J gene is TRBJ2-5, the V gene TRBV10-3; tentative D call: TRBD2 (5 bases). The CDR3 is 13 residues long. Germline loops: CDR1 ENHRY, CDR2 SYGVKD. V was clipped by 2 bases and J by 4 bases, with 8 bases between them. The CDR3 nucleotides are TGTGCCATCAGTGAGACAAGCGGAGAGACCCAGTACTTC. Translating it yields CAISETSGETQYF.

The chain carries TRBV28 and TRBJ1-1; D unclear. The V and J ends lost 4 bases and 3 bases respectively, with 6 bases between them. From germline, CDR1 is MDHEN and CDR2 SYDVKM. CDR3 length equals 12 residues. The CDR3 protein is CASSSQYTEAFF. For the CDR3, the DNA is TGTGCCAGCAGTTCACAGTACACTGAAGCTTTCTTT. Using reference TRBV28 and TRBJ1-1 for the parts outside the CDR3, the full variable domain is DVKVTQSSRYLVKRTGEKVFLECVQDMDHENMFWYRQDPGLGLRLIYFSYDVKMKEKGDIPEGYSVSREKKERFSLILESASTNQTSMYLCASSSQYTEAFFGQGTRLTVV.

Ten or more counts support this clonotype. The chain is built from TRBV7-8 and TRBJ1-5; 9 bases fit TRBD1. Per the germline V gene, CDR1 is SGHVS and CDR2 is FQNEAQ. V shed 2 bases, J shed 6 bases, and the junction held 5 bases outside the gene matches. The CDR3 covers 15 residues. CDR3 DNA: TGTGCCAGCAGCTTATATGAGGACAGGGGTCAGCCCCAGCATTTT. It yields the protein CASSLYEDRGQPQHF.

V usage is TRBV12-3 or TRBV12-4 and J usage is TRBJ1-1; possibly TRBD1 for D (5 bases). CDR3 length: 14 residues. V lost 6 bases and J lost 0, with 11 bases in between. Written as DNA, the CDR3 is TGTGCCAGCAGGCCGGGACGGCTGAACACTGAAGCTTTCTTT. This codes for CASRPGRLNTEAFF.

This clonotype came up many times. The V and J genes are TRBV11-2 and TRBJ1-2; D perhaps matches TRBD1 (6 bases). V was trimmed by 5 bases and J by 2 bases, leaving 12 bases between them. This CDR3 is 14 amino acids long. CDR1 is SGHAT, CDR2 FQNNGV, per germline. CDR3 nucleotide sequence: TGTGCCAGCAGCACCGGACAGAGCAACTATGGCTACACCTTC. Amino acid sequence: CASSTGQSNYGYTF.

This clonotype was picked up many times. This chain links TRBV7-6 with TRBJ2-2, with 12 bases fitting TRBD1. J lost 9 bases, V lost 1 base, and 3 bases had no gene match. The CDR3 contains 15 residues. Germline V CDR1 and CDR2: SGHVS, FNYEAQ. The CDR3 bases are TGTGCCAGCAGCTTAGACGGGACAGGGGGCAGGGAGCTGTTTTTT. Amino acids: CASSLDGTGGRELFF.

This clonotype was seen ten or more times. This chain uses TRBV6-2 or TRBV6-3 with TRBJ1-1; D is possibly TRBD1 (6 bases). Looked up from germline, CDR1 is MNHEY and CDR2 is SVGEGT. This CDR3 region has 12 residues. Trimming pared 6 bases from V and 8 bases from J, leaving 13 bases between. The CDR3 nucleotides are TGTGCCAGCAGCCACGGGGACATGGAAGCTTTCTTT. Translated: CASSHGDMEAFF.

In its sample, this clonotype was seen many times. This sequence joins TRBV6-1 and TRBJ1-1; 8 bases fit TRBD1. CDR1 MNHNS and CDR2 SASEGT come from the germline V gene. This CDR3 has 16 residues. Trimming cost V 6 bases and J 0 bases; bases outside gene matches: 9. In DNA, the CDR3 is TGTGCCAGCAGCCCTCCCTGGACAGGGATGAACACTGAAGCTTTCTTT. Protein: CASSPPWTGMNTEAFF.

This clonotype was detected many times. The chain employs TRBV28 and TRBJ2-7; D call uncertain. This CDR3 region has 12 residues. Germline lookup yields CDR1 MDHEN and CDR2 SYDVKM. The germline V and J ends were trimmed by 6 bases and 0 bases, with 6 bases remaining between them. Here the CDR3 DNA reads TGTGCCAGCAGCACCTCCTCCTACGAGCAGTACTTC. This sequence encodes CASSTSSYEQYF.

This clonotype was recorded at least ten times. The rearrangement uses TRBV4-1 and TRBJ2-1; D possibly corresponds to TRBD2 (5 bases). CDR3 length equals 18 residues. V lost 1 base and J lost 1, with 17 bases in between. Germline V gene sequence: CDR1 MGHRA, CDR2 YSYEKL. DNA of the CDR3: TGCGCCAGCAGCCAAGTCTTTGGGAGACCCCCTTCCTACAATGAGCAGTTCTTC. This codes for CASSQVFGRPPSYNEQFF.

This clonotype has a count of ten or more. The chain employs TRBV11-1 and TRBJ1-1; 7 nucleotides agree with TRBD1. The CDR3 has 14 amino acids. J gave up 0 bases and V 4 bases, and 2 bases lay outside the gene matches. From germline, CDR1 is SGHAT and CDR2 FQDESV (reference sequence). The CDR3 DNA is TGTGCCAGCAGCTCGACAGGGTTGAACACTGAAGCTTTCTTT. Its translation is CASSSTGLNTEAFF.

This clonotype was seen a few times. This sequence may be a read error, since a much larger clone differs from it by one base. The V and J genes are TRBV20-1 and TRBJ1-5; 10 bases are shared with TRBD1. From germline, CDR1 is DFQATT and CDR2 SNEGSKA (reference sequence). The CDR3 totals 16 residues. The J segment lost 6 bases and the V segment lost 7 bases, leaving 15 bases of the junction unmatched. In nucleotides, the CDR3 is TGCAGTGTCATCGGGACAGGGGTAGGGAGGGGTCAGCCCCAGCATTTT. Residues: CSVIGTGVGRGQPQHF.

The chain combines TRBV6-2 or TRBV6-3 with TRBJ2-7, with 7 bases that match TRBD1. The CDR3 has 12 residues. V was clipped by 6 bases and J by 9 bases; unmatched bases: 8. CDR1 and CDR2 from the germline V gene are MNHEY and SVGEGT. For the CDR3, the DNA is TGTGCCAGCAGAAAGACAGGGCCATTGCAGTACTTC. As protein: CASRKTGPLQYF.

In regard to this clonotype: A much larger clone lies one base from this, so it may be a read error. Here the CDR3 omits its conserved ending phenylalanine or tryptophan, so a read error is the likely source. The CDR3 nucleotides read TGTGCCAGCAGCTTCCAGGGGAGCTCCTACGAGCAGTACATC. Protein sequence: CASSFQGSSYEQYI. The chain employs TRBV7-2 and TRBJ2-7; tentative D call: TRBD1 (6 bases). The CDR3 extends over 14 amino acids. Trimming left V 3 bases short and J 0 bases short, with 9 bases between. Germline CDR1 is SGHTA and CDR2 is FQGNSA.